The entry below gives a single T cell receptor beta chain sequence along with its context. No antigen is known for it. This CDR3 spans 12 amino acids. CDR1 is SQVTM and CDR2 is ANQGSEA in the germline V gene. Trimming cost V 6 bases and J 2 bases, with 10 bases left between them. The sample comes from a study of graft-versus-host responses after intestinal transplantation. Whole-study context: After anti-thymocyte globulin induction, recipients took tacrolimus and steroids for two to three years.

Sequencing used immunoSEQ multiplex PCR; TCRdb keeps in-frame clones, though not all of them. The profile covers 90,000 to 130,000 clones, with around 93% appearing a single time and 0.4% to 0.65% taken by the ten largest. Study findings and constraints: Some patients had graft-donor T cell macrochimerism, and their allografts showed high graft-versus-host to host-versus-graft clonal ratios.

This TCR was sampled from a human donor who received an intestinal transplant. The V call is TRBV29-1, the J call TRBJ1-2; D not resolved. This sample comprised unstimulated CD8+ T cells sorted from spleen or lymph node cells, obtained before intestinal transplant. The CDR3 spells CSVPTTNYGYTF. The CDR3 DNA reads TGCAGCGTCCCCACTACCAACTATGGCTACACCTTC.